This T cell receptor (beta chain) is drawn from a study of blood T cell repertoires in COVID-19. Study background: Italy, Spain and the United States were the sources of the convalescent and acute COVID-19 samples. Nucleic acid was either cDNA or gDNA, and it came from T cells, B-cell-depleted T cells, or PBMCs.

Source study methods: Reference gene primer amplification yielded estimated nucleated cell counts. Sequencing was performed with immunoSEQ multiplex PCR; in TCRdb, only in-frame clones are kept and a portion is missing. V and J calls and clone size are those listed in that table; D and trimming were worked out from the DNA. The sample lists 130,000 to 150,000 clones, 84% occurring once. The CDR3 is 17 amino acids. The ends were cut back, 3 bases at V and 0 bases at J, with 18 bases in the middle. Germline V lookup: CDR1 LGHNA, CDR2 YSLEER. The sequence was collected from a woman at least 80 years old in a cohort sampled during active or convalescent COVID-19. Source material: peripheral blood. The V gene is TRBV4-3, the J gene TRBJ2-7; tentatively, D is TRBD1 (6 bases). Here the CDR3 reads CASSHPRQALSSYEQYV. The DNA of the CDR3 is TGCGCCAGCAGCCACCCCCGACAGGCCTTAAGCTCCTACGAGCAGTACGTC.